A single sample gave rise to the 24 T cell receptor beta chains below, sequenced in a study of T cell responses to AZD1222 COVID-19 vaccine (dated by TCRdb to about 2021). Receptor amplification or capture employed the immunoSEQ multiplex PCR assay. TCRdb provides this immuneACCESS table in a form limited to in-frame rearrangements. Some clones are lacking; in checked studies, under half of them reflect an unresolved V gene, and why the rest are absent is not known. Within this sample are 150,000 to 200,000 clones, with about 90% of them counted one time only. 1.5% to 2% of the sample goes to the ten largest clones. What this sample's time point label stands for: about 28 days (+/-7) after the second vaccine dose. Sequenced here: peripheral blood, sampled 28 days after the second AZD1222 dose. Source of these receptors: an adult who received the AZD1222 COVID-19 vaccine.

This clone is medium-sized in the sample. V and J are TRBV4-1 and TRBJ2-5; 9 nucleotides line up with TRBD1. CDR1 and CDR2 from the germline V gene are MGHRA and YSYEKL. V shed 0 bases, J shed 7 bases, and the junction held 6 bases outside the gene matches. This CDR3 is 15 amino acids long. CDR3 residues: CASSQDPGTGTTQYF. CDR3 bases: TGCGCCAGCAGCCAAGATCCCGGGACAGGGACGACCCAGTACTTC.

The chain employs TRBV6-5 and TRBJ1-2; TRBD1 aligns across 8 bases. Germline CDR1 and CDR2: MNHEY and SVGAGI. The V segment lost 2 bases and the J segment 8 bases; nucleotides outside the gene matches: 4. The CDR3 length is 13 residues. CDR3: CASSYEGTGGYTF. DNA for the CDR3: TGTGCCAGCAGTTACGAGGGGACAGGAGGCTACACCTTC.

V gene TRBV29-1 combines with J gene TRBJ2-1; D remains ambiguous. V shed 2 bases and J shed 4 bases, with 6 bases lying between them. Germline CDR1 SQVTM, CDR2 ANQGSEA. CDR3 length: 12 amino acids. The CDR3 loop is CSVELQYNEQFF. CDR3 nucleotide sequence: TGCAGCGTTGAACTACAGTACAATGAGCAGTTCTTC.

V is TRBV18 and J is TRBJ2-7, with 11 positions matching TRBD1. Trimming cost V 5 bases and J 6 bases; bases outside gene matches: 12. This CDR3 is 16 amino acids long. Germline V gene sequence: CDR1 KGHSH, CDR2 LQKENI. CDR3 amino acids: CASSYPAGDRGFEQYF. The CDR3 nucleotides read TGTGCCAGCTCATACCCAGCAGGGGACAGGGGGTTCGAGCAGTACTTC.

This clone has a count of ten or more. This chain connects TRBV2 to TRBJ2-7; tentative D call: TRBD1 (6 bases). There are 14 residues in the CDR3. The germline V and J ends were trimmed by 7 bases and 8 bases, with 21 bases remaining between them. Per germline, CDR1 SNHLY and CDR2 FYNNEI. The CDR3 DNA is TGTGCCAGCACAGCCCCCTTACAGGGCCCTCAGCAGTACTTC. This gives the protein CASTAPLQGPQQYF.

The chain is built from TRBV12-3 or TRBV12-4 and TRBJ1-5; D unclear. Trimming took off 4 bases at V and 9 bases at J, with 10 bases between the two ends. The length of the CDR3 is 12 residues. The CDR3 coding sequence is TGTGCCAGCAGTTCTCGATCTGGGCCCCAGCATTTT. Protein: CASSSRSGPQHF.

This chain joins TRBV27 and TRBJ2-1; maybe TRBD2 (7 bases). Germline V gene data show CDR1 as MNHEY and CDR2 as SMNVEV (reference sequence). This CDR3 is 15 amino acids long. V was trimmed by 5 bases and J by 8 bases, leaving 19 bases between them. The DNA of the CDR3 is TGTGCCAGCAGTCCTAGGGGGGGCGAGGGAGATGAGCAGTTCTTC. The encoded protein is CASSPRGGEGDEQFF.

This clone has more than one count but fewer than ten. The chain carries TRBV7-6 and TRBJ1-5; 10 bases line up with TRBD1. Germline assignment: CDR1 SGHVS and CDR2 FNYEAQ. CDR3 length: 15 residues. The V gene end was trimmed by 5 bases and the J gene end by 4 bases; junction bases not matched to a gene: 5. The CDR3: CASSPGQGINQPQHF. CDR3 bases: TGTGCCAGCAGCCCGGGACAGGGGATTAATCAGCCCCAGCATTTT.

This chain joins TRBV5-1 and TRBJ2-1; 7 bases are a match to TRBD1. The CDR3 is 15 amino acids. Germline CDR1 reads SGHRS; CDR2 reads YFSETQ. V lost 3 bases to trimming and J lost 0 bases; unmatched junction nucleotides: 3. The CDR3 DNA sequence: TGCGCCAGCAGCTCGGGACAGATCTCCTACAATGAGCAGTTCTTC. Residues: CASSSGQISYNEQFF.

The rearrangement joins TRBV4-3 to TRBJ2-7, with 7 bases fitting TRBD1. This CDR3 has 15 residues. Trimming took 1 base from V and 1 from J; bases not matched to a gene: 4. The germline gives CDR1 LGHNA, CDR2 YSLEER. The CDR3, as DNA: TGCGCCAGCAGCCAAGGGATACAGGGGTCCTACGAGCAGTACTTC. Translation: CASSQGIQGSYEQYF.

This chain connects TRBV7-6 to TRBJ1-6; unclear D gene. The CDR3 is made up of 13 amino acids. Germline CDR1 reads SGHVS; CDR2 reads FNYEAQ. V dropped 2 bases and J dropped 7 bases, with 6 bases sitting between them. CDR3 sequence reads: CASSLIGNSPLHF. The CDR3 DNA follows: TGTGCCAGCAGCTTAATCGGGAATTCACCCCTCCACTTT.

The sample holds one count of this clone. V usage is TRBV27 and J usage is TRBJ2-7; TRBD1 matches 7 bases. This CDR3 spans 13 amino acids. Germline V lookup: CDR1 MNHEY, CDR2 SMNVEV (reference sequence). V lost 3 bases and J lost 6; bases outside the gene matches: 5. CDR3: CASSFGRGREQYF. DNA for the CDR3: TGTGCCAGCAGTTTCGGTAGGGGGCGCGAGCAGTACTTC.

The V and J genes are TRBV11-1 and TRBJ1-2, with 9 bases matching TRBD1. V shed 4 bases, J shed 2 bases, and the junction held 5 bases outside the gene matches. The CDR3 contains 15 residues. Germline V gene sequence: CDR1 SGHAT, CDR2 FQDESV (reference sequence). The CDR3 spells CASSSGQGRNYGYTF. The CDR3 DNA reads TGTGCCAGCAGCTCCGGACAGGGGCGAAACTATGGCTACACCTTC.

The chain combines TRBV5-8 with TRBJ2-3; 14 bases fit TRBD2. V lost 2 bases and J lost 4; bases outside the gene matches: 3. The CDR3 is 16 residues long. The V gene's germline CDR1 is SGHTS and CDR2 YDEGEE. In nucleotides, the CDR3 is TGTGCCAGCAGCTTCCGACTAGCGGGGGGGGCAGATACGCAGTATTTT. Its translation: CASSFRLAGGADTQYF.

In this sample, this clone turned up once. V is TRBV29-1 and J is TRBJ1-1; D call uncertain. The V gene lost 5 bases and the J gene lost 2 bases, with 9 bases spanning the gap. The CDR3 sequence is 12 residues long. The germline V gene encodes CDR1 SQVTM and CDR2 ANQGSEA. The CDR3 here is CSVTDQNTEAFF. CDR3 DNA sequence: TGCAGCGTTACAGACCAAAACACTGAAGCTTTCTTT. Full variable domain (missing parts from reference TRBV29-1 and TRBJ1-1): SAVISQKPSRDICQRGTSLTIQCQVDSQVTMMFWYRQQPGQSLTLIATANQGSEATYESGFVIDKFPISRPNLTFSTLTVSNMSPEDSSIYLCSVTDQNTEAFFGQGTRLTVV.

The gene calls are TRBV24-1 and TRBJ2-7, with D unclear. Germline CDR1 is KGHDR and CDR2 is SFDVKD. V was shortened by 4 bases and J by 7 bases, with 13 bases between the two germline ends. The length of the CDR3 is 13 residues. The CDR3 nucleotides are TGTGCCACCAGTGAGGTAGCAGGTCGGGAGCAGTACTTC. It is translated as CATSEVAGREQYF.

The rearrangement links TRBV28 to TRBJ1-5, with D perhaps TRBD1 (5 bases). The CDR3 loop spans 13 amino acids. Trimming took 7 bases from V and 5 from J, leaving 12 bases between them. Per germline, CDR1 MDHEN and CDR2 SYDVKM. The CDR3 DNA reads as TGTGCCAGCACCTGGCGGGGGGATCAGCCCCAGCATTTT. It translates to CASTWRGDQPQHF.

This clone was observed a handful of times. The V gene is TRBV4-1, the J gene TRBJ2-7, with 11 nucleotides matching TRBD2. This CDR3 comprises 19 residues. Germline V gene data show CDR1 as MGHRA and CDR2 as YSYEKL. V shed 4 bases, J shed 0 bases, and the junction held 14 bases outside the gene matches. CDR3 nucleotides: TGCGCCAGCAGCCCATTTTATACGCCCGGGACTAGCGGCTCCTACGAGCAGTACTTC. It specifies CASSPFYTPGTSGSYEQYF.

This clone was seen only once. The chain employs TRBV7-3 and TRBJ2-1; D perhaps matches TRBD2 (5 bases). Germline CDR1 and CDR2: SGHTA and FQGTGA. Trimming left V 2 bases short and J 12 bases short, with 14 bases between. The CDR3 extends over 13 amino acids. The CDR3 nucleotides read TGTGCCAGCAGCTTAGACTACTACCGGGCGCAGTTCTTC. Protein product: CASSLDYYRAQFF.

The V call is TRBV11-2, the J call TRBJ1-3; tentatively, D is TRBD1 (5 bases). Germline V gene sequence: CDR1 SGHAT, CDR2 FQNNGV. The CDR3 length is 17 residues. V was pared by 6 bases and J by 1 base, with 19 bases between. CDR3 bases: TGTGCCAGCAGGCTGGGTGACAGTTCCCCATCTGGAAACACCATATATTTT. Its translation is CASRLGDSSPSGNTIYF.

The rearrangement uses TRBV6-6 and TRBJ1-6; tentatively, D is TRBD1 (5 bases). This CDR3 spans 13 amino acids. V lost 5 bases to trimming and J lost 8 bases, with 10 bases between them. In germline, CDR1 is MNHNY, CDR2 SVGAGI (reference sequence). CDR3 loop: CASSLLGDSPLHF. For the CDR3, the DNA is TGTGCCAGCAGTCTTCTGGGGGATTCACCCCTCCACTTT.

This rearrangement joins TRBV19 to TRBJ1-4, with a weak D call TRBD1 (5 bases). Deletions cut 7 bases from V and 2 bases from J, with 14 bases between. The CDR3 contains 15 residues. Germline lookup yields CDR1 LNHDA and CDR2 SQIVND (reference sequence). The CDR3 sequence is CASKTTGTTNEKLFF. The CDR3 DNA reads TGTGCCAGTAAGACTACCGGGACGACTAATGAAAAACTGTTTTTT.

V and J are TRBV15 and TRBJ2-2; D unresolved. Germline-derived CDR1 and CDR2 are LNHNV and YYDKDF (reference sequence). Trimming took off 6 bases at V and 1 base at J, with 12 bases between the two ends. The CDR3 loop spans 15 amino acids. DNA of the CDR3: TGTGCCACCAGGGCAGCAATTTGGAACACCGGGGAGCTGTTTTTT. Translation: CATRAAIWNTGELFF.

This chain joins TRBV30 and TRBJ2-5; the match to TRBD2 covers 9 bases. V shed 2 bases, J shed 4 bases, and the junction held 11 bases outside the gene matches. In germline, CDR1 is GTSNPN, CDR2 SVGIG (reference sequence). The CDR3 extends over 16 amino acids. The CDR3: CAWSPGVAGVGETQYF. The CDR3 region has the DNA TGTGCCTGGAGTCCCGGGGTAGCGGGAGTCGGAGAGACCCAGTACTTC.